The source of this T cell receptor (beta chain) is a study of cytomegalovirus exposure and HLA in healthy donors. Regarding the study as a whole: The study listed some 160 cytomegalovirus-associated TCR beta chains. The majority of TCR sequences were rare, yet some public TCRs appeared in many donors. A further, later analysis showed that HLA-associated TCR beta chains (compared with equally common others) were more clonally expanded. Owing to their indistinguishability, certain V segments, notably TRBV6-2 and TRBV6-3, were excluded.

Both 60 Vbeta primers and 13 Jbeta primers went into the PCR. Measured with immunoSEQ multiplex PCR; TCRdb has only the in-frame clones, and not every one. This repertoire includes 65,000 to 90,000 clones. As to this clone: The antigen remains unidentified.

The ends lost 5 bases at V and 4 bases at J; junction bases unmatched: 3. This CDR3 spans 13 amino acids. Germline CDR1 and CDR2: LNHDA and SQIVND (reference sequence). The receptor's source is a female donor in good health and CMV-seropositive. What was sequenced was PBMCs. V gene TRBV19 combines with J gene TRBJ1-2; the match to TRBD1 covers 8 bases. The CDR3: CASSLDRAYGYTF. As DNA, the CDR3 is TGTGCCAGTAGTCTGGACAGGGCCTATGGCTACACCTTC.